This T cell receptor beta chain was sequenced during a study of graft-versus-host responses after intestinal transplantation. Overall study context: Anti-thymocyte globulin served as induction for all recipients, who then took tacrolimus and steroids for about three years. Findings of the study overall: Patients with graft-donor T cell macrochimerism had high graft-versus-host to host-versus-graft clonal ratios in allografts. Among recipient marrow samples, GvH clones were found; some appeared first in ileum or blood. Declines in HvG clones occurring early post-transplant were associated with peak circulating GvH clone levels.

In the case of this clone: The antigen remains unidentified.

The CDR3 totals 17 residues. Per germline, CDR1 SNHLY and CDR2 FYNNEI. The V end lost 1 base, the J end lost 1 base, and 13 bases lay between the germline ends. Profiling relied on immunoSEQ multiplex PCR, and the TCRdb table lists in-frame clones only, not all of them. The table records around 9,900 clones, about 94% of them present only once. The receptor's source is a human patient who received an intestinal transplant, so some T cells may come from the graft donor. Here the sequenced sample was PBMCs, taken 8 days after intestinal transplant. The chain combines TRBV2 with TRBJ2-2, with D tentatively TRBD2 (6 bases). This CDR3 reads CASSEDPGAWNTGELFF. The CDR3 DNA reads TGTGCCAGCAGTGAAGACCCGGGAGCGTGGAACACCGGGGAGCTGTTTTTT.